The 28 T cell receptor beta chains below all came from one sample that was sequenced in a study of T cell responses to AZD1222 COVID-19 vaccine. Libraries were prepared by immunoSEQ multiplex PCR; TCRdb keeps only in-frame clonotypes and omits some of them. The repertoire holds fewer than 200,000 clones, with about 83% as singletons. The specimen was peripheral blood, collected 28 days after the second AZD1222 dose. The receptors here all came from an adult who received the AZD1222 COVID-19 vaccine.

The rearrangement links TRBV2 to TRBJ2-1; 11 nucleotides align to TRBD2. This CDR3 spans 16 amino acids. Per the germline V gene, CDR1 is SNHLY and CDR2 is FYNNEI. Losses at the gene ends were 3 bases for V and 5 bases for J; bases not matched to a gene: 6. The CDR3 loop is CASSESGTSGDNEQFF. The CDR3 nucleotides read TGTGCCAGCAGTGAGTCGGGGACTAGCGGTGACAATGAGCAGTTCTTC. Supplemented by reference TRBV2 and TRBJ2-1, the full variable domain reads EPEVTQTPSHQVTQMGQEVILRCVPISNHLYFYWYRQILGQKVEFLVSFYNNEISEKSEIFDDQFSVERPDGSNFTLKIRSTKLEDSAMYFCASSESGTSGDNEQFFGPGTRLTVL.

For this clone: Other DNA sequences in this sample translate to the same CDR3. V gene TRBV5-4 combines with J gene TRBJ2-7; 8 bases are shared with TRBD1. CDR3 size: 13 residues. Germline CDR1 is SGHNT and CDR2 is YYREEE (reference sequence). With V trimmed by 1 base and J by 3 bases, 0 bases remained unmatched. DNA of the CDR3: TGTGCCAGCAGCTTGACAGGGGGCTACGAGCAGTACTTC. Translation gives CASSLTGGYEQYF.

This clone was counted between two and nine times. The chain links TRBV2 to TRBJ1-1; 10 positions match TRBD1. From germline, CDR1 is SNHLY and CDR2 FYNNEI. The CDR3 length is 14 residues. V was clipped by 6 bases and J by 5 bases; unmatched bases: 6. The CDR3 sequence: CASRETGGGTEAFF. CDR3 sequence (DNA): TGTGCCAGCAGGGAGACAGGGGGCGGAACTGAAGCTTTCTTT.

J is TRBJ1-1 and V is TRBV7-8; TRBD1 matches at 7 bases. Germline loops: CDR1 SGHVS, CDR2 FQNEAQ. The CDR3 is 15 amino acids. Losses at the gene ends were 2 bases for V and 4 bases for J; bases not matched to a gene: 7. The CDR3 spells CASSLSTGVSTEAFF. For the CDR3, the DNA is TGTGCCAGCAGCTTATCAACAGGGGTGAGCACTGAAGCTTTCTTT.

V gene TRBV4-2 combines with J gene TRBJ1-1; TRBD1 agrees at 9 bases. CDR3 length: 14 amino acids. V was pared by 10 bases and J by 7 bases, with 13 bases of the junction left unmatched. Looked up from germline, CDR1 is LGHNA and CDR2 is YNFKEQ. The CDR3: CATARGQGLSEAFF. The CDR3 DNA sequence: TGTGCCACCGCGAGGGGACAGGGTTTGAGTGAAGCTTTCTTT.

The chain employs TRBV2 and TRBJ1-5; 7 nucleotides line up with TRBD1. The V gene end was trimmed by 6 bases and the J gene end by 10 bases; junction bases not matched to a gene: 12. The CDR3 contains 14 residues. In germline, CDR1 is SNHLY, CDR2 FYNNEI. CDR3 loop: CASSVQGPREPQHF. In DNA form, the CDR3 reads TGTGCCAGCAGCGTACAGGGGCCTCGGGAACCCCAGCATTTT. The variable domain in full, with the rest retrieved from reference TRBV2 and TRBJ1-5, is EPEVTQTPSHQVTQMGQEVILRCVPISNHLYFYWYRQILGQKVEFLVSFYNNEISEKSEIFDDQFSVERPDGSNFTLKIRSTKLEDSAMYFCASSVQGPREPQHFGDGTRLSIL.

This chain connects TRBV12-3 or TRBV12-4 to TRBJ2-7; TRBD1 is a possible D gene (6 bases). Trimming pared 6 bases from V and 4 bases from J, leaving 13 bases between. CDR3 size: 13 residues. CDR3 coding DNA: TGTGCCAGCAGCTACAGGGTCTCTTACGAGCAGTACTTC. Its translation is CASSYRVSYEQYF.

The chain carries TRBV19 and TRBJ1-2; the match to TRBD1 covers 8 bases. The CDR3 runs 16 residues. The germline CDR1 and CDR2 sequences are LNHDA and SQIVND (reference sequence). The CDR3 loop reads CGSGDRTSGLGYGYTF. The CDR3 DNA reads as TGTGGCTCCGGGGACAGGACAAGTGGGTTGGGCTATGGCTACACCTTC.

CDR3: CASRMNTEAFF. The CDR3, as DNA: TGTGCCAGCAGAATGAACACTGAAGCTTTCTTT. V and J are TRBV7-9 and TRBJ1-1; no definite D call. The CDR3 contains 11 residues. CDR1 and CDR2 (germline): SEHNR, FQNEAQ (reference sequence). V lost 6 bases to trimming and J lost 0 bases, with 2 bases between them.

The CDR3 DNA is TGTGCCAGCAGGGAGGGGGCGACATTTACGGAAGGCTACACCTTC. Its translation: CASREGATFTEGYTF. V is TRBV2 and J is TRBJ1-2, with TRBD1 identical over 7 bases. V was pared by 6 bases and J by 8 bases, with 15 bases of the junction left unmatched. From germline, CDR1 is SNHLY and CDR2 FYNNEI. The CDR3 sequence is 15 residues long.

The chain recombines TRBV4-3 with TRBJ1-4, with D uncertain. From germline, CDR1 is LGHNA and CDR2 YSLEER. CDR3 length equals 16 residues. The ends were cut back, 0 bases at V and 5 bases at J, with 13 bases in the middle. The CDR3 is CASSQEFRQINEKLFF. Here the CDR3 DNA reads TGCGCCAGCAGCCAAGAGTTTAGGCAGATAAATGAAAAACTGTTTTTT.

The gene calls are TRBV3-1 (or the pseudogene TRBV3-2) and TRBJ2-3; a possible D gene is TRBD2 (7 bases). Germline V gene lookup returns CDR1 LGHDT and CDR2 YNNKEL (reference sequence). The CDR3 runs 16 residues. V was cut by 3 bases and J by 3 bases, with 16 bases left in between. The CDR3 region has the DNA TGTGCCAGCAGCCAGGAAGGGGGAGGGGTAACAGATACGCAGTATTTT. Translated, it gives CASSQEGGGVTDTQYF.

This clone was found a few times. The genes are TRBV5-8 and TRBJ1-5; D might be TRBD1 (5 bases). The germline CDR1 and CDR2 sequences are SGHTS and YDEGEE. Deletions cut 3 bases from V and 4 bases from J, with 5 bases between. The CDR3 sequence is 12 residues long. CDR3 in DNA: TGTGCCAGCAGCTGGGGGAATCAGCCCCAGCATTTT. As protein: CASSWGNQPQHF.

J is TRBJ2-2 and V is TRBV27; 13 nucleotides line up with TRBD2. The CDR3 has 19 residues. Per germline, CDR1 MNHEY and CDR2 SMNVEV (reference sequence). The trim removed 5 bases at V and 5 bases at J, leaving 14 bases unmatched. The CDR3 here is CASSPQRTTSGGATGELFF. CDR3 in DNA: TGTGCCAGCAGTCCCCAGAGGACCACTAGCGGGGGGGCGACCGGGGAGCTGTTTTTT.

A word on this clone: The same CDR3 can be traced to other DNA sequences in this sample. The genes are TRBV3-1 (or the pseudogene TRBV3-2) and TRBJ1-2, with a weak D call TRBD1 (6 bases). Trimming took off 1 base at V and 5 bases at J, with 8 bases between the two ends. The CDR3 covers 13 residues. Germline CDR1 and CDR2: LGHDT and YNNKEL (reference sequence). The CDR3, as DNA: TGTGCCAGCAGCCAAGTGCAGGGGTATGGCTACACCTTC. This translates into CASSQVQGYGYTF.

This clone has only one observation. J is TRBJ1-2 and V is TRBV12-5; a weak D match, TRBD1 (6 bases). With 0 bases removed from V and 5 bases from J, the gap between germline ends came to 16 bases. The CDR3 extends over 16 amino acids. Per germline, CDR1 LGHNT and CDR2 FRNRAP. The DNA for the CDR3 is TGTGCTAGTGGTTTGGTACTCGGACAGCCAGGGTATGGCTACACCTTC. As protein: CASGLVLGQPGYGYTF.

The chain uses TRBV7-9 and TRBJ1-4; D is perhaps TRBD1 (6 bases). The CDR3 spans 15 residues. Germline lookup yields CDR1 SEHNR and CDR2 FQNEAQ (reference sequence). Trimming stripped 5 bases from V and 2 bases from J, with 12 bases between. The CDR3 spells CASSPARGTNEKLFF. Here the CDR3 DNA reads TGTGCCAGCAGCCCAGCCAGGGGCACTAATGAAAAACTGTTTTTT.

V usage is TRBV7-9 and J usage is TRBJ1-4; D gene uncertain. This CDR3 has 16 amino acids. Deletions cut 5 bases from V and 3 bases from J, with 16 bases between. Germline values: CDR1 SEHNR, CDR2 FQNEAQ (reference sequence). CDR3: CASSRTSQAANEKLFF. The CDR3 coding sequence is TGTGCCAGCAGCCGGACCTCCCAAGCAGCTAATGAAAAACTGTTTTTT.

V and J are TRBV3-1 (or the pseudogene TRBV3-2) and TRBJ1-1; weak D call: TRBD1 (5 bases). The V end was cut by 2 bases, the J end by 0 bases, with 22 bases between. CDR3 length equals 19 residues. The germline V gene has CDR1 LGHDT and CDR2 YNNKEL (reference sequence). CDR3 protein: CASSQIAGWTHQMNTEAFF. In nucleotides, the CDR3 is TGTGCCAGCAGCCAAATTGCAGGGTGGACTCATCAGATGAACACTGAAGCTTTCTTT.

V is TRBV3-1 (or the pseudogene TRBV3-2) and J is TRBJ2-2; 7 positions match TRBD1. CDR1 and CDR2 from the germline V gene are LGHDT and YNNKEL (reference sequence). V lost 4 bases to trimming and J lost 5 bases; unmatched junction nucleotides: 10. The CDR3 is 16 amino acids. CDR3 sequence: CASSLSRGPRTGELFF. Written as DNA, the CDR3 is TGTGCCAGCAGCCTATCAAGGGGGCCAAGGACCGGGGAGCTGTTTTTT.

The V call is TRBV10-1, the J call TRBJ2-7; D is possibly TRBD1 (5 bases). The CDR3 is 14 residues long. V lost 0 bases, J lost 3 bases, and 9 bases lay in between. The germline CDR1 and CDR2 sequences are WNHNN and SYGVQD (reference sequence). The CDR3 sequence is CASSESGQIYEQYF. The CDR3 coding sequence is TGCGCCAGCAGTGAGTCTGGACAAATCTACGAGCAGTACTTC.

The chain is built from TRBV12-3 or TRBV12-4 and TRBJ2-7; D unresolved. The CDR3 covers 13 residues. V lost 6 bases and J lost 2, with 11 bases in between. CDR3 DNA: TGTGCCAGCAGCCCTACGCCTGCCTACGAGCAGTACTTC. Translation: CASSPTPAYEQYF.

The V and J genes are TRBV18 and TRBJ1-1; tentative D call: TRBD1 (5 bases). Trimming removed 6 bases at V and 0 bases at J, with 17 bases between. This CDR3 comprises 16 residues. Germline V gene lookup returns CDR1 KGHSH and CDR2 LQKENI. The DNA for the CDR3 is TGTGCCAGCTCCACCGCAGGGAGGGCCGTGAACACTGAAGCTTTCTTT. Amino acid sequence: CASSTAGRAVNTEAFF.

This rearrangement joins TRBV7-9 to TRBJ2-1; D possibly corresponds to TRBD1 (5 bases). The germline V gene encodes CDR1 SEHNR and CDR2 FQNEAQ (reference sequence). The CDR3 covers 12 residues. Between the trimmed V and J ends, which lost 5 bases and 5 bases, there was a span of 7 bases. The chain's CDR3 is CASSRQHNEQFF. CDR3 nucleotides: TGTGCCAGCAGCCGACAGCACAATGAGCAGTTCTTC.

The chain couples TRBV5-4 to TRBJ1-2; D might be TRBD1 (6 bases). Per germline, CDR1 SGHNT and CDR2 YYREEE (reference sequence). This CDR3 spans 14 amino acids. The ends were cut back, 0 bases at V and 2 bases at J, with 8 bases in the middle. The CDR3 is CASSLVQGNYGYTF. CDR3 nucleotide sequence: TGTGCCAGCAGCTTGGTGCAGGGGAACTATGGCTACACCTTC.

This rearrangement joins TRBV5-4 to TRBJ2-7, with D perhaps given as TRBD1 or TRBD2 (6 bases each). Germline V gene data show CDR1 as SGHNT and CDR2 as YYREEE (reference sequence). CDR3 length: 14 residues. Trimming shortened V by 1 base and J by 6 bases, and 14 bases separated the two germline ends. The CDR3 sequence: CASSLMSGGGEQYF. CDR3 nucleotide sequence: TGTGCCAGCAGCTTGATGTCCGGAGGGGGCGAGCAGTACTTC. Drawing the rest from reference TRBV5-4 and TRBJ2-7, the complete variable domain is ETGVTQSPTHLIKTRGQQVTLRCSSQSGHNTVSWYQQALGQGPQFIFQYYREEENGRGNFPPRFSGLQFPNYSSELNVNALELDDSALYLCASSLMSGGGEQYFGPGTRLTVT.

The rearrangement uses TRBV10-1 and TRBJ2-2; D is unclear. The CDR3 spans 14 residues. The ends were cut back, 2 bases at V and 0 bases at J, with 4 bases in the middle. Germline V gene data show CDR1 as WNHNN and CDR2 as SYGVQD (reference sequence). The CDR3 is CASSEASNTGELFF. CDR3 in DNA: TGCGCCAGCAGTGAGGCCTCGAACACCGGGGAGCTGTTTTTT.

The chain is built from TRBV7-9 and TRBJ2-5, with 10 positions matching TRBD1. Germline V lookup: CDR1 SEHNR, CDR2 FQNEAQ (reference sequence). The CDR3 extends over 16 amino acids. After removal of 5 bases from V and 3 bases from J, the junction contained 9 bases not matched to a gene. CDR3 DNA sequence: TGTGCCAGCAGCACCCCTTGGACAGGGGGGGAAGAGACCCAGTACTTC. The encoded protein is CASSTPWTGGEETQYF.